This entry lists 28 T cell receptor beta chains sequenced from one sample in a study of blood T cell repertoires in COVID-19. Clones were read by immunoSEQ multiplex PCR, and TCRdb kept only the in-frame ones, dropping some. The repertoire consists of approximately 110,000 clones, with almost 90% occurring once and the leading ten covering 0.88%. The sample consisted of peripheral blood. Receptors were obtained from a woman in her 50s with active or convalescent COVID-19.

The chain uses TRBV3-1 (or the pseudogene TRBV3-2) and TRBJ2-2, with 9 nucleotides matching TRBD1. CDR3 length: 15 residues. V dropped 4 bases and J dropped 5; count of bases not matched to a gene: 5. Per the germline V gene, CDR1 is LGHDT and CDR2 is YNNKEL (reference sequence). The CDR3 DNA reads as TGTGCCAGCAGCCTGGGACAGGGAAGGACCGGGGAGCTGTTTTTT. This sequence encodes CASSLGQGRTGELFF.

This rearrangement joins TRBV7-8 to TRBJ2-1; unclear D gene. Between the trimmed V and J ends, which lost 1 base and 7 bases, there was a span of 8 bases. Germline V gives CDR1 SGHVS, CDR2 FQNEAQ. This CDR3 is 13 amino acids long. CDR3 coding DNA: TGTGCCAGCAGCTTAGAGCGAGGAAATGAGCAGTTCTTC. Translating it yields CASSLERGNEQFF. The entire variable domain, with the rest obtained from reference TRBV7-8 and TRBJ2-1, is as follows: GAGVSQSPRYKVAKRGQDVALRCDPISGHVSLFWYQQALGQGPEFLTYFQNEAQLDKSGLPSDRFFAERPEGSVSTLKIQRTQQEDSAVYLCASSLERGNEQFFGPGTRLTVL.

The rearrangement links TRBV7-9 to TRBJ2-1; 13 bases fit TRBD2. CDR1 is SEHNR and CDR2 is FQNEAQ in the germline V gene (reference sequence). This CDR3 region has 15 residues. The V gene end was trimmed by 4 bases and the J gene end by 4 bases; junction bases not matched to a gene: 1. This CDR3 is CASSSGLAGYNEQFF. The CDR3 DNA sequence: TGTGCCAGCAGCTCGGGACTAGCGGGATACAATGAGCAGTTCTTC. Using reference TRBV7-9 and TRBJ2-1 for the parts outside the CDR3, the full variable domain is DTGVSQNPRHKITKRGQNVTFRCDPISEHNRLYWYRQTLGQGPEFLTYFQNEAQLEKSRLLSDRFSAERPKGSFSTLEIQRTEQGDSAMYLCASSSGLAGYNEQFFGPGTRLTVL.

This chain joins TRBV18 and TRBJ2-2; D gene uncertain. The CDR3 spans 13 residues. From germline, CDR1 is KGHSH and CDR2 LQKENI. V was clipped by 6 bases and J by 2 bases, with 7 bases between them. CDR3 loop: CASSRDNTGELFF. The CDR3 bases are TGTGCCAGCTCCCGCGATAACACCGGGGAGCTGTTTTTT.

The chain carries TRBV7-2 and TRBJ2-7; TRBD2 is a possible D gene (5 bases). The CDR3 spans 12 residues. Germline CDR1 is SGHTA and CDR2 is FQGNSA. V lost 1 base and J lost 12, with 13 bases in between. The CDR3 sequence is CASSLEAASMYF. The CDR3 DNA sequence: TGTGCCAGCAGCTTAGAAGCGGCCTCGATGTACTTC.

This clone was seen once. The chain is built from TRBV2 and TRBJ2-3, with D possibly TRBD2 on 6 matching bases. The germline gives CDR1 SNHLY, CDR2 FYNNEI. Trimming took off 6 bases at V and 0 bases at J, with 7 bases between the two ends. The CDR3 consists of 13 residues. CDR3 bases: TGTGCCAGCAGCAGCGGGAGCACAGATACGCAGTATTTT. Its protein product is CASSSGSTDTQYF.

The rearrangement uses TRBV28 and TRBJ1-2, with D uncertain. This CDR3 spans 14 amino acids. The V gene's germline CDR1 is MDHEN and CDR2 SYDVKM. V dropped 3 bases and J dropped 3 bases, with 11 bases sitting between them. CDR3 DNA sequence: TGTGCCAGCAGTTTGGCCCTTAATGACTATGGCTACACCTTC. Encoded protein: CASSLALNDYGYTF.

The chain joins TRBV25-1 to TRBJ2-7; D perhaps matches TRBD2 (7 bases). Deletions cut 7 bases from V and 2 bases from J, with 12 bases between. The CDR3 totals 13 residues. CDR1 and CDR2 (germline): MGHDK, SYGVNS. The CDR3 nucleotides read TGTGCCAGCACGAAGGGGGGGGCCTACGAGCAGTACTTC. This gives the protein CASTKGGAYEQYF.

The chain recombines TRBV15 with TRBJ1-1, with 7 bases identical to TRBD1. V was pared by 0 bases and J by 6 bases, with 4 bases of the junction left unmatched. CDR1 is LNHNV and CDR2 is YYDKDF in the germline V gene (reference sequence). The CDR3 contains 14 residues. In DNA form, the CDR3 reads TGTGCCACCAGCAGAGATAGGACAGGCTCTGAAGCTTTCTTT. It is translated as CATSRDRTGSEAFF.

The V call is TRBV14, the J call TRBJ2-3; 8 positions agree with TRBD2. The CDR3 covers 15 residues. The germline gives CDR1 SGHDN, CDR2 FVKESK. V lost 6 bases, J lost 4 bases, and 9 bases stayed unmatched. CDR3 bases: TGTGCCAGCAGTGGAGGAGCGGGAGTAGCAGATACGCAGTATTTT. Encoded protein: CASSGGAGVADTQYF.

This clone was detected only once. The chain joins TRBV7-6 to TRBJ2-1; D might be TRBD2 (7 bases). Trimming removed 3 bases at V and 7 bases at J, with 13 bases between. Germline V gene data show CDR1 as SGHVS and CDR2 as FNYEAQ. This CDR3 comprises 14 residues. This chain's CDR3 is CASSFQQGGNEQFF. CDR3 nucleotides: TGTGCCAGCAGCTTTCAACAGGGAGGGAATGAGCAGTTCTTC.

The chain carries TRBV9 and TRBJ1-1, with 10 positions matching TRBD1. Germline-derived CDR1 and CDR2 are SGDLS and YYNGEE. The V gene end was trimmed by 2 bases and the J gene end by 4 bases; junction bases not matched to a gene: 8. The CDR3 runs 16 residues. The DNA for the CDR3 is TGTGCCAGCAGCGTTTCCACCGGGACAGGGGTCACTGAAGCTTTCTTT. The encoded protein is CASSVSTGTGVTEAFF. The whole variable domain, filled in from reference TRBV9 and TRBJ1-1, reads DSGVTQTPKHLITATGQRVTLRCSPRSGDLSVYWYQQSLDQGLQFLIQYYNGEERAKGNILERFSAQQFPDLHSELNLSSLELGDSALYFCASSVSTGTGVTEAFFGQGTRLTVV.

The chain links TRBV19 to TRBJ1-5, with D unresolved. V lost 10 bases, J lost 4 bases, and 11 bases lay in between. The CDR3 totals 12 residues. Germline lookup yields CDR1 LNHDA and CDR2 SQIVND (reference sequence). CDR3 protein: CATSGINQPQHF. The CDR3, as DNA: TGTGCCACCTCCGGGATTAATCAGCCCCAGCATTTT.

This CDR3 reads CATRRFSSYEQYF. The CDR3 region has the DNA TGTGCCACCCGGAGGTTTAGCTCCTACGAGCAGTACTTC. The chain couples TRBV7-2 to TRBJ2-7; a possible D gene is TRBD2 (5 bases). Trimming removed 10 bases at V and 0 bases at J, with 13 bases between. CDR1 and CDR2 (germline): SGHTA, FQGNSA. This CDR3 comprises 13 residues.

The chain has TRBV4-2 and TRBJ1-5; 9 nucleotides match TRBD1. The CDR3 is 17 residues long. In germline, CDR1 is LGHNA, CDR2 YNFKEQ. The V and J ends lost 4 bases and 1 base, in that order; junction bases with no gene match: 8. This CDR3 reads CASSLSPGTGSNQPQHF. The CDR3 DNA is TGTGCCAGCAGCCTCAGCCCCGGGACAGGGAGCAATCAGCCCCAGCATTTT.

This chain uses TRBV18 with TRBJ2-1, with D tentatively TRBD2 (6 bases). The CDR3 extends over 15 amino acids. Germline V gene data show CDR1 as KGHSH and CDR2 as LQKENI. V lost 3 bases and J 4 bases, leaving 13 bases between the germline ends. This CDR3 reads CASSPRDHSYNEQFF. The CDR3 DNA reads TGTGCCAGCTCACCGCGGGACCACAGTTACAATGAGCAGTTCTTC.

The sample holds one count of this clone. The junction and the germline gene differ at one end; a read error may be behind it. The rearrangement uses TRBV7-2 and TRBJ2-3, with D tentatively TRBD2 (5 bases). Looked up from germline, CDR1 is SGHTA and CDR2 is FQGNSA. The CDR3 totals 13 residues. Here the CDR3 DNA reads TGTGCCAGCAGCTTGGGGAGCAAAGATACGCAGTATTTT. It encodes CASSLGSKDTQYF. Variable domain in full (rest from reference TRBV7-2 and TRBJ2-3): GAGVSQSPSNKVTEKGKDVELRCDPISGHTALYWYRQSLGQGLEFLIYFQGNSAPDKSGLPSDRFSAERTGGSVSTLTIQRTQQEDSAVYLCASSLGSKDTQYFGPGTRLTVL.

CDR3 bases: TGTGCCAGCAGTCGGACTAGCGGGAGGGCCTTCCATGAGCAGTTCTTC. It yields the protein CASSRTSGRAFHEQFF. This chain uses TRBV6-2 or TRBV6-3 with TRBJ2-1; 15 bases line up with TRBD2. The J segment lost 8 bases and the V segment lost 5 bases, leaving 7 bases of the junction unmatched. CDR1 and CDR2 (germline): MNHEY, SVGEGT. This CDR3 contains 16 residues.

The J gene is TRBJ1-6, the V gene TRBV4-1; 8 nucleotides agree with TRBD1. Germline V gene sequence: CDR1 MGHRA, CDR2 YSYEKL. V gave up 2 bases and J gave up 2 bases; unmatched junction bases: 2. The CDR3 has 16 amino acids. CDR3 sequence (DNA): TGCGCCAGCAGCCAACGACAGGGGACCTATAATTCACCCCTCCACTTT. Its protein is CASSQRQGTYNSPLHF.

CDR3: CASSRTTGMGYEQYF. The DNA for the CDR3 is TGTGCCAGCAGCCGCACCACAGGGATGGGCTACGAGCAGTACTTC. V and J are TRBV6-2 or TRBV6-3 and TRBJ2-7, with D tentatively TRBD1 (6 bases). Looked up from germline, CDR1 is MNHEY and CDR2 is SVGEGT. The CDR3 length is 15 residues. The V end lost 6 bases, the J end lost 3 bases, and 18 bases lay between the germline ends.

This chain uses TRBV30 with TRBJ1-2; TRBD1 matches 10 bases. Germline lookup yields CDR1 GTSNPN and CDR2 SVGIG (reference sequence). Germline trimming cut 3 bases from V and 8 bases from J; bases unmatched to any gene: 6. The CDR3 has 13 residues. The CDR3 nucleotides read TGTGCCTGGAGGTTCGGGACAGGGGTCGGCTACACCTTC. Protein product: CAWRFGTGVGYTF.

The chain uses TRBV24-1 and TRBJ2-7; a possible D gene is TRBD1 (6 bases). Trimming pared 3 bases from V and 1 base from J, leaving 15 bases between. Germline values: CDR1 KGHDR, CDR2 SFDVKD. CDR3 size: 16 residues. CDR3 nucleotides: TGTGCCACCAGTGATCGCGGACAGAAAAGGTCCTACGAGCAGTACTTC. It translates to CATSDRGQKRSYEQYF.

This clone was detected a few times. The chain has TRBV28 and TRBJ1-2; weak D call: TRBD1 (5 bases). Germline V gene lookup returns CDR1 MDHEN and CDR2 SYDVKM. The CDR3 sequence is 13 residues long. Trimming pared 1 base from V and 8 bases from J, leaving 11 bases between. The DNA of the CDR3 is TGTGCCAGCAGTTTATCGACAGACCCCGGCTACACCTTC. This encodes CASSLSTDPGYTF.

V usage is TRBV19 and J usage is TRBJ2-1, with 11 bases aligning to TRBD2. V gave up 2 bases and J gave up 7 bases; unmatched junction bases: 13. The length of the CDR3 is 18 residues. The germline V gene encodes CDR1 LNHDA and CDR2 SQIVND (reference sequence). The CDR3 DNA follows: TGTGCCAGTAGTATATTTCGACTAGCGGGAAAATCGAGGAATGAGCAGTTCTTC. It specifies CASSIFRLAGKSRNEQFF.

CDR3 in amino acids: CASTPETSGTSTSYNEQFF. The CDR3 DNA sequence: TGTGCCAGCACCCCTGAGACTAGCGGGACCTCAACCTCCTACAATGAGCAGTTCTTC. This chain links TRBV27 with TRBJ2-1; 11 nucleotides line up with TRBD2. CDR1 and CDR2 (germline): MNHEY, SMNVEV (reference sequence). There are 19 residues in the CDR3. Trimming at V came to 7 bases and at J to 0 bases, leaving 14 bases not matched to a gene.

The sample holds a few counts of this clone. This chain links TRBV19 with TRBJ2-4, with TRBD1 identical over 10 bases. Germline-derived CDR1 and CDR2 are LNHDA and SQIVND (reference sequence). The length of the CDR3 is 16 residues. V shed 5 bases and J 2 bases; nucleotides not matched to a gene: 6. CDR3 amino acids: CASSQRQGATKNIQYF. CDR3 DNA: TGTGCCAGTAGTCAGCGACAGGGGGCGACCAAAAACATTCAGTACTTC.

This chain joins TRBV27 and TRBJ2-2; no clear D. Trimming took off 8 bases at V and 0 bases at J, with 16 bases between the two ends. Germline CDR1 reads MNHEY; CDR2 reads SMNVEV (reference sequence). The CDR3 consists of 16 residues. The DNA for the CDR3 is TGTGCCAGCTCAAATCGGTACCCCCCGAACACCGGGGAGCTGTTTTTT. Its protein is CASSNRYPPNTGELFF.

This sequence joins TRBV9 and TRBJ1-6, with D hard to call. Germline V CDR1 and CDR2: SGDLS, YYNGEE. The CDR3 has 17 amino acids. V shed 2 bases and J shed 7 bases, with 19 bases lying between them. CDR3 sequence reads: CASSVHREPNGNSPLHF. The CDR3 bases are TGTGCCAGCAGCGTGCACCGGGAGCCCAACGGGAATTCACCCCTCCACTTT.